This note documents a single T cell receptor (beta chain) sequence. Its recognized antigen is unknown. No much larger clone is present one base from it, and per-base qualities are unavailable. The sample is drawn from a study of cytomegalovirus exposure and HLA in healthy donors (TCRdb year 2017). Notes on the research overall: According to an earlier analysis of 550 to 750 of the donors, about 180 million T cells yielded 95 million to 140 million unique TCR beta sequences and about 300 Gb of sequence data. The number of typed donors differed by locus: roughly 629-640 for A, B, C, DRB1 and DQB1; approximately 520 for DQA1; 606 for DPA1; and approximately 450 for DPB1. On average, about 200,000 unique TCR beta nucleotide sequences were sequenced per donor among about 400 genotyped donors of the cohort, with 15% to 20% of those sequences being non-productive. In a later genetic analysis, genome-wide SNP genotypes for 398 of the 666 donors were used, and that subset was treated as a discovery cohort. Along with the approximately 600-subject first cohort, a separate validation cohort of over a hundred different subjects was used. The study used immunosequencing to profile the T cell repertoires of under 700 subjects and linked those repertoires to cytomegalovirus serostatus. Of the roughly 390 genotyped donors, 65% to 90% were placed in the genetic ancestry cluster associated with self-reported Caucasian donors. Rather than drawing on any new phenotypic data, the later analysis identified candidate immune exposures from TCR beta sequences and the way those sequences occurred across donors. To predict cytomegalovirus infection status, the study combined high-throughput TCR immunosequencing, statistical association of individual TCRs with disease status, and machine learning. An earlier analysis of around 580 of the donors used high-throughput TCR beta sequencing to judge whether each TCR beta V gene segment behaved as functional or pseudogenic. A later analysis re-examined previously published TCR beta repertoires from roughly 720 donors and added high-resolution HLA genotyping to investigate patterns of TCR occurrence. HLA typing covered class I and class II loci at four-digit resolution. Five DR-DQ haplotypes were treated as single units for association and clustering because of strong linkage in the cohort. All discovery cohort repertoires had been generated using a single sequencing platform. Donor age, sex, ethnicity and CMV serostatus were compiled alongside the repertoire data. The study was designed to test whether signatures of past pathogen exposure could be identified by cataloging public T cell receptors. Roughly 300 gigabases of sequencing data and 70 million to 100 million unique TCR sequences were included in an early release covering over 600 HLA-typed donors. General study outcomes and caveats: A few of the identified cytomegalovirus-associated TCR beta chains were confirmed in vitro to be specific for cytomegalovirus antigens. It was suggested by the authors that the approach could potentially be generalized to other disease states and immunological phenotypes. Strong co-occurrence of HLA alleles, especially DR and DQ, made assigning TCR associations to individual alleles difficult. The earlier analysis of about 600 of the donors excluded some 15 rarely observed V segments, including chromosome 9 orphons, because counts were too low. Because the 87-base-pair reads could not distinguish some IMGT-functional V segments, including TRBV6-2 and TRBV6-3, those segments were excluded. The sequencing pipeline was judged likely to have produced a cluster of highly shared sequence variants as a technical artifact. In a later analysis, several top co-occurrence clusters were reported to appear linked to parvovirus B19, influenza, CMV and Epstein-Barr virus. In a later analysis, TCR association rates were found to vary across HLA loci, with the most associated TCRs seen for DRB1 alleles and the fewest for HLA-C alleles. Broadly in line with IMGT annotations, most TCR beta V segments showed up in productive rearrangements about 90% or about 30% of the time in an earlier analysis of approximately 600 of the donors. According to a later genetic analysis, donors in an Asian-associated ancestry cluster had fewer N-insertions in productive TCRs than the approximately 650-donor mean. For the cohort, immune exposure information was limited to CMV serostatus. In both the original and validation cohorts, the classifier was reported to diagnose cytomegalovirus status with high specificity and sensitivity. Compared with equally common non-associated chains, HLA-associated TCR beta chains in a later analysis were more clonally expanded and had lower generation probabilities. A further reported finding was that TCR beta sequences accurately predicted the HLA-A and HLA-B alleles for most subjects in the first cohort. In a later analysis, most CMV-associated TCR beta chains were found to appear HLA-restricted, with HLA associations seemingly driven largely by CMV exposure. In a later analysis, 15,000 to 20,000 TCR beta sequences were associated with specific HLA alleles at a false discovery rate of 0.05. In the study, 150 to 200 TCR beta chains were listed as associated with cytomegalovirus. In a later genetic analysis, a missense DCLRE1C variant was associated with V-gene and J-gene trimming of TCR beta chains, and the association was replicated in an independent cohort. The cohort was sequenced for TCR beta chains only, and without alpha or paired-chain data the features that could be detected were limited. Linkage disequilibrium might explain the correlated functional status among segregating V segments, but an unknown experimental factor could not be excluded. Presence/absence analyses assumed roughly uniform sequencing depth across donors, an assumption that may not hold. Because HLA typing was unavailable for some donors at each locus, only the typed subset was used in association tests. While some public TCRs were present in many individuals, most TCR sequences turned up only very rarely across donors.

The cohort was made up of 500 to 800 healthy bone marrow donors. At the time of sampling, all cohort members were nominally healthy, though unrecorded immune exposures were likely present. The donor tested CMV seronegative and was one of the 352 seronegative cohort members. Each donor provided a peripheral blood sample, and peripheral blood mononuclear cells were used for TCR beta sequencing. Genomic DNA was extracted from the blood cell samples with the Qiagen DNeasy Blood Extraction Kit. V is cut back by 2 bases and J by 9 bases, with 12 bases in the junction unmatched. According to the germline V gene, CDR1 reads KGHSH and CDR2 reads LQKENI. Including cysteine and phenylalanine, the CDR3 has 16 amino acids. Only the CDR3 part of the read is kept: 48 bases, read in frame from the first base. The library relied on the immunoSEQ multiplex PCR assay. For the multiplex PCR, a mixture combining 60 forward primers for TCR Vbeta segments and 13 reverse primers for TCR Jbeta segments was used. A multiplex PCR assay on genomic DNA amplified the CDR3 region of rearranged TCR beta genes. The amplified TCR beta libraries were sequenced on the Illumina HiSeq System as 87-base-pair reads. Concerning the study's data processing: In a later analysis, some 80 million unique TCR beta chains were counted across the 650 to 750 repertoires, and roughly 11 million of these chains were shared by at least two donors. To remove PCR and sequencing errors, raw reads were error-corrected and collapsed into unique sequences using a nearest-neighbor algorithm that merged closely related sequences. Alignment of CDR3 sequences to IMGT reference sequences was used to assign V, D and J gene segments. For a sequence to be retained, a match of at least six nucleotides to both a V gene segment and a J gene segment was required. A rearrangement counted as productive if the CDR3 had no stop codons and remained in frame with V and J, and every other rearrangement counted as non-productive. Following IMGT convention, CDR3 was defined as the stretch from the second conserved V-encoded cysteine to the conserved J-encoded phenylalanine. The earlier analysis of 450 to 750 of the donors excluded any sequence lacking an unambiguous match to a single V gene segment. In an earlier analysis of approximately 550 of the donors, V segments were called functional above 56.7% productive rearrangements and were called segregating when the between-donor standard deviation exceeded 5%. To diagnose cytomegalovirus status from the catalog of TCR beta chain sequences, a statistical classification framework was built. V and J gene assignment, in a later analysis, came from comparing TCR nucleotide sequences with IMGT/GENE-DB human TR gene sequences. Using the TCRdist pipeline, a later analysis assigned CDR3 sequences along with most-parsimonious VDJ recombination scenarios. In a later analysis, each TCR beta chain was defined by its CDR3 amino acid sequence together with its V-gene family, and reads without a unique V-gene family were excluded. To address suspected cross-contamination and a sequencing artifact, a later analysis removed under 600 highly shared, low-generation-probability nucleotide sequences. In a later analysis, a clonal expansion index was calculated for each public chain from normalized within-repertoire ranks of inferred template counts. Generation probabilities in a later analysis came from a VDJ recombination model fitted to out-of-frame rearrangements, and those results were checked against IGoR. In a later analysis, hypergeometric tests were used to score TCR-TCR, TCR-HLA and TCR-CMV co-occurrence, with a repertoire-size bias correction applied to TCR pairs. To estimate false discovery rates, a later analysis permuted the HLA or CMV assignments 20 times. In a later analysis, co-occurring TCRs were grouped with DBSCAN, and TCRdist sequence similarity was added when clustering was performed within HLA-allele-positive subsets. Repertoires with fewer than 30,000 or more than 120,000 public chains, plus five repertoires with anomalous nucleotide sharing, were excluded from co-occurrence clustering. Imported from immuneACCESS, the table was reduced by TCRdb to in-frame sequences with V and J called. These copies leave out some clones; in studies compared against another copy, an unresolved V gene accounts for under half, and the cause of the remainder is not known. That table is the source of V, J and clone size, and D and trimming were worked out from the DNA. The sample table contains fewer than 200,000 clones; only one count was recorded for roughly nine tenths of them. The ten largest make up roughly 0.2% of the sample.

The receptor chain draws on TRBV18 and TRBJ1-3; TRBD1 matches 8 bases in the middle. The specimen was PBMCs. This receptor was identified in a girl less than two years old in good health and CMV-seronegative. The DNA sequence follows: TGTGCCAGCTCACCAACCGGACAGGGAAAAGGAGCCACCATATATTTT. This codes for CASSPTGQGKGATIYF.